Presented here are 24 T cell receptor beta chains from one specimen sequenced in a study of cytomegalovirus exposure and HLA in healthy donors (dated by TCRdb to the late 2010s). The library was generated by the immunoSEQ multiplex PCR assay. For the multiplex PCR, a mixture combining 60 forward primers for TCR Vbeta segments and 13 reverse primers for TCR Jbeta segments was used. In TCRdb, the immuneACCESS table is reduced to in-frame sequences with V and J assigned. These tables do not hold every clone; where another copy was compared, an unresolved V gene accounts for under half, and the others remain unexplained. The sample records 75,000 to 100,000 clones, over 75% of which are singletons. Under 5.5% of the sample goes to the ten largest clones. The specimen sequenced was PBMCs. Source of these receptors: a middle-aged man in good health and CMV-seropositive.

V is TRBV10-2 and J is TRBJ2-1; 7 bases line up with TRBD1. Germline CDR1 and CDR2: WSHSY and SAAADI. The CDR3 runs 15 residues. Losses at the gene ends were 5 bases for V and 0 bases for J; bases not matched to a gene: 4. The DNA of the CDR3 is TGCGCCAGCAGTCAACAGGGGAGCTCCTACAATGAGCAGTTCTTC. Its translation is CASSQQGSSYNEQFF.

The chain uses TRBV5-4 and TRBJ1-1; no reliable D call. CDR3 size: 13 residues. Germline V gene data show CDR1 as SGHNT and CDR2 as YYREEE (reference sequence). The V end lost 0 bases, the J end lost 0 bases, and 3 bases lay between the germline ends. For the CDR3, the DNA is TGTGCCAGCAGCTTGGTATTGAACACTGAAGCTTTCTTT. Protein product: CASSLVLNTEAFF.

The CDR3 is CASSLAASGTPYNEQFF. CDR3 nucleotide sequence: TGCGCCAGCAGCTTGGCGGCTAGCGGAACCCCCTACAATGAGCAGTTCTTC. The genes are TRBV5-1 and TRBJ2-1; the match to TRBD2 covers 7 bases. Germline V gene sequence: CDR1 SGHRS, CDR2 YFSETQ. There are 17 residues in the CDR3. Losses at the gene ends were 0 bases for V and 2 bases for J; bases not matched to a gene: 8.

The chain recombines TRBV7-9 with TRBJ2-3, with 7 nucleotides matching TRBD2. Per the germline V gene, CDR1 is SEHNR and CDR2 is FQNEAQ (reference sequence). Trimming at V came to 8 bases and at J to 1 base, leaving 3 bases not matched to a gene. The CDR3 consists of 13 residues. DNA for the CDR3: TGTGCCAGCGGCGGGAGCCGCACAGATACGCAGTATTTT. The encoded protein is CASGGSRTDTQYF.

The CDR3 is CASSLAQGFEQYF. The CDR3 DNA follows: TGTGCCAGCAGCTTAGCTCAGGGGTTCGAGCAGTACTTC. V gene TRBV11-2 combines with J gene TRBJ2-7, with D perhaps TRBD1 (6 bases). This CDR3 spans 13 amino acids. CDR1 and CDR2 (germline): SGHAT, FQNNGV. Trimming pared 1 base from V and 6 bases from J, leaving 10 bases between.

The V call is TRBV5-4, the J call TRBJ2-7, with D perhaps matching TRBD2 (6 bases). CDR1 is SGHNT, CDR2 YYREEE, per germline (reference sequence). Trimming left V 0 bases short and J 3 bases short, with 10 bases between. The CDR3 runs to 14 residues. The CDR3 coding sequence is TGTGCCAGCAGCTTGGACAGCGGGCGCTACGAGCAGTACTTC. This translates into CASSLDSGRYEQYF.

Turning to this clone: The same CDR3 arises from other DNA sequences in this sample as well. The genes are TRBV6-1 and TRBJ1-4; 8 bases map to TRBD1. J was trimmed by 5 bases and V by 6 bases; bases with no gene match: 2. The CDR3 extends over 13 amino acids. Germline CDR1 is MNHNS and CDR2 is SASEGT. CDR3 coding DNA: TGTGCCAGCAGAACAGGGGGAAATGAAAAACTGTTTTTT. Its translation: CASRTGGNEKLFF.

CDR3 sequence reads: CASSGPGAYNQPQHF. The CDR3, as DNA: TGTGCCAGCAGTGGGCCGGGAGCCTACAATCAGCCCCAGCATTTT. The chain couples TRBV27 to TRBJ1-5; D unclear. In germline, CDR1 is MNHEY, CDR2 SMNVEV (reference sequence). The CDR3 length is 15 residues. The V and J ends lost 5 bases and 3 bases respectively, with 14 bases between them.

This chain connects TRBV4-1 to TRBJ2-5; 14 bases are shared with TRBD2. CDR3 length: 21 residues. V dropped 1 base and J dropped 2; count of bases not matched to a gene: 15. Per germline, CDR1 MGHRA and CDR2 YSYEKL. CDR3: CASSQGRRAGTSGGTQETQYF. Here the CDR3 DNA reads TGCGCCAGCAGCCAAGGAAGGCGTGCCGGGACTAGCGGGGGAACACAAGAGACCCAGTACTTC.

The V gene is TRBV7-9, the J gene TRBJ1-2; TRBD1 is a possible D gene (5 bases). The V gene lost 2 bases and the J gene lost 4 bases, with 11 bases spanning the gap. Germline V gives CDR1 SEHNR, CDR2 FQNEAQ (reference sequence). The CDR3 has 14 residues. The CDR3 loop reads CASSLRGMGYGYTF. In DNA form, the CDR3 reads TGTGCCAGCAGCTTAAGGGGAATGGGCTATGGCTACACCTTC. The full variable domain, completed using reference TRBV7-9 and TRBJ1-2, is DTGVSQNPRHKITKRGQNVTFRCDPISEHNRLYWYRQTLGQGPEFLTYFQNEAQLEKSRLLSDRFSAERPKGSFSTLEIQRTEQGDSAMYLCASSLRGMGYGYTFGSGTRLTVV.

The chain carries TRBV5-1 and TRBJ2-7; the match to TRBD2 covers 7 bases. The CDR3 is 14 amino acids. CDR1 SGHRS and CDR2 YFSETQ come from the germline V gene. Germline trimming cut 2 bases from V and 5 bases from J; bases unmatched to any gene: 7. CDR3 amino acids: CASSFGEGRHEQYF. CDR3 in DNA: TGCGCCAGCAGCTTCGGGGAGGGGCGTCACGAGCAGTACTTC. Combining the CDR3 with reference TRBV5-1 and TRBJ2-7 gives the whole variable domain KAGVTQTPRYLIKTRGQQVTLSCSPISGHRSVSWYQQTPGQGLQFLFEYFSETQRNKGNFPGRFSGRQFSNSRSEMNVSTLELGDSALYLCASSFGEGRHEQYFGPGTRLTVT.

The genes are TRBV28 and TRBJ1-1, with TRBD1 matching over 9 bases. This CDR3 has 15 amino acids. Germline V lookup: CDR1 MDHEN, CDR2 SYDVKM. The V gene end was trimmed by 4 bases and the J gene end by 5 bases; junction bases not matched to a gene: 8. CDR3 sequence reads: CASSSPGQGWTEAFF. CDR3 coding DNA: TGTGCCAGCAGTTCCCCGGGACAGGGTTGGACTGAAGCTTTCTTT. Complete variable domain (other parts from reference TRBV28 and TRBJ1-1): DVKVTQSSRYLVKRTGEKVFLECVQDMDHENMFWYRQDPGLGLRLIYFSYDVKMKEKGDIPEGYSVSREKKERFSLILESASTNQTSMYLCASSSPGQGWTEAFFGQGTRLTVV.

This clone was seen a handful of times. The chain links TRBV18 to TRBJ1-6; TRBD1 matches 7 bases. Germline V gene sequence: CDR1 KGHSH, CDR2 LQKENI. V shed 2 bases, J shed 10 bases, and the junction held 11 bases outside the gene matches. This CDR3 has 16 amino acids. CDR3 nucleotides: TGTGCCAGCTCACCATCGACAGGGAATCAATACTCACCCCTCCACTTT. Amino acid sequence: CASSPSTGNQYSPLHF.

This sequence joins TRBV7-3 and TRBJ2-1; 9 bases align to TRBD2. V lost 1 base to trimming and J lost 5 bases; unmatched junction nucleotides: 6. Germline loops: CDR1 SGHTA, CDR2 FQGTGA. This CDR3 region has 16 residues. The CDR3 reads CASSLIGRGGNNEQFF. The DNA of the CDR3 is TGTGCCAGCAGCTTAATAGGGCGGGGGGGAAACAATGAGCAGTTCTTC.

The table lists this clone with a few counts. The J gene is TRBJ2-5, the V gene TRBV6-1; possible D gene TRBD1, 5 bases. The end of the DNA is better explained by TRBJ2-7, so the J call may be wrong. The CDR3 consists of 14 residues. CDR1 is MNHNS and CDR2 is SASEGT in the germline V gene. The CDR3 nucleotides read TGTGCCAGCAATGCCCAGGGTAGCCTCTACGAGCAGTACTTC. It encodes CASNAQGSLYEQYF.

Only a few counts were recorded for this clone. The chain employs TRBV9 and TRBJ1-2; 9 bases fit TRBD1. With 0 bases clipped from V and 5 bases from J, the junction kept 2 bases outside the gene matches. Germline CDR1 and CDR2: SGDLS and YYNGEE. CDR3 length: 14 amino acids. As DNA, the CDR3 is TGTGCCAGCAGCGTAGAGACAGGGGGTTATGGCTACACCTTC. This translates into CASSVETGGYGYTF.

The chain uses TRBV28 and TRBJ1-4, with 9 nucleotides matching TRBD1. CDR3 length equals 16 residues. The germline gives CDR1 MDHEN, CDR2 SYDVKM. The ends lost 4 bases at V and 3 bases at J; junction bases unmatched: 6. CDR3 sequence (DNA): TGTGCCAGCAGTTCCTTCGACAGGGGGGCTAATGAAAAACTGTTTTTT. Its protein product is CASSSFDRGANEKLFF.

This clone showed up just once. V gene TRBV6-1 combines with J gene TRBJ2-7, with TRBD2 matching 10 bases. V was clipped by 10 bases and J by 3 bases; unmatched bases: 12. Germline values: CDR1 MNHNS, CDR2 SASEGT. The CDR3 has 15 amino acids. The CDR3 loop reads CATLYPGLANYEQYF. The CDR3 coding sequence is TGTGCCACCCTCTATCCGGGACTAGCGAACTACGAGCAGTACTTC.

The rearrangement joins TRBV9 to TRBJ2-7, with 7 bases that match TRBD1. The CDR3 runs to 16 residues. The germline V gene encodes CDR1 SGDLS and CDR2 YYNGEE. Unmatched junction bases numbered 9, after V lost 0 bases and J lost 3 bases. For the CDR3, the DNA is TGTGCCAGCAGCGTAGGGGCAGGGGGAGCCCTCTACGAGCAGTACTTC. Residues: CASSVGAGGALYEQYF. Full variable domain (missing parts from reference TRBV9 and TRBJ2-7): DSGVTQTPKHLITATGQRVTLRCSPRSGDLSVYWYQQSLDQGLQFLIQYYNGEERAKGNILERFSAQQFPDLHSELNLSSLELGDSALYFCASSVGAGGALYEQYFGPGTRLTVT.

The CDR3 region has the DNA TGTGCCAGCAGCGGCCCAGGAGGACCCCTCCACTTT. Encoded protein: CASSGPGGPLHF. The genes are TRBV11-3 and TRBJ1-6; D not certain. The V and J ends lost 5 bases and 12 bases respectively, with 11 bases between them. Germline CDR1 SGHNT, CDR2 YENEEA. The CDR3 length is 12 residues.

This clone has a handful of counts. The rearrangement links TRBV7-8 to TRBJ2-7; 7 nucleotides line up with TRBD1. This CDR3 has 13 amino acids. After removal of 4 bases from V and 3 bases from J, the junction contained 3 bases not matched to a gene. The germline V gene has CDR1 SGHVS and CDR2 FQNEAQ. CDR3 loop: CASSWAGGYEQYF. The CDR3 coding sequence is TGTGCCAGCAGCTGGGCAGGGGGCTACGAGCAGTACTTC.

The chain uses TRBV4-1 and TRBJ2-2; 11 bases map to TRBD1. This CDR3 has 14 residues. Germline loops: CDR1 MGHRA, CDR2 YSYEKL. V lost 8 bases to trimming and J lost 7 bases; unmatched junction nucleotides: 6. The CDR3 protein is CASSDRGQVGELFF. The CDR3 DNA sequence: TGCGCCAGCTCGGACAGGGGGCAGGTCGGGGAGCTGTTTTTT.

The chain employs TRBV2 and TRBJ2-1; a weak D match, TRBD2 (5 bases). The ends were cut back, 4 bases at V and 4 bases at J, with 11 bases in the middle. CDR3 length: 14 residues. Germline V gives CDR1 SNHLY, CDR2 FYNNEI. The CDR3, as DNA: TGTGCCAGCAGTGGTAGGAGGACTTACAATGAGCAGTTCTTC. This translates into CASSGRRTYNEQFF.

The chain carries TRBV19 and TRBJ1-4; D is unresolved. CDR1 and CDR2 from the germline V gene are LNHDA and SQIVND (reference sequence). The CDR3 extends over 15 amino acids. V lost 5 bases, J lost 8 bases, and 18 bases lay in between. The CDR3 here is CASSPTPVLREKLFF. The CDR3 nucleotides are TGTGCCAGTAGTCCCACGCCGGTCTTACGGGAAAAACTGTTTTTT.